This T cell receptor beta chain was identified during a study of cytomegalovirus exposure and HLA in healthy donors. The germline V gene has CDR1 ENHRY and CDR2 SYGVKD. The CDR3 runs to 13 residues. Trimming cost V 7 bases and J 2 bases, with 11 bases left between them. The study's findings and limits: Analysis was carried out at a later point, and it linked a missense DCLRE1C variant to TCR beta V- and J-gene trimming.

The PCR was carried out with 60 Vbeta primers and 13 Jbeta primers. Assay used: immunoSEQ multiplex PCR; TCRdb lists only in-frame clones, some missing. The sample lists approximately 100,000 clones, about 77% seen once, with about 4.9% in the top ten. Donors had nominal health at sampling but likely had unrecorded immune exposures. About this clone: As yet, its antigen is unknown.

The V gene is TRBV10-3, the J gene TRBJ1-2; TRBD1 is a possible D gene (6 bases). The sample comprised PBMCs. This clonotype originated in a young woman in good health and CMV-seropositive. The chain's CDR3 is CAINRDINYGYTF. CDR3 bases: TGTGCCATCAATAGGGACATCAACTATGGCTACACCTTC.